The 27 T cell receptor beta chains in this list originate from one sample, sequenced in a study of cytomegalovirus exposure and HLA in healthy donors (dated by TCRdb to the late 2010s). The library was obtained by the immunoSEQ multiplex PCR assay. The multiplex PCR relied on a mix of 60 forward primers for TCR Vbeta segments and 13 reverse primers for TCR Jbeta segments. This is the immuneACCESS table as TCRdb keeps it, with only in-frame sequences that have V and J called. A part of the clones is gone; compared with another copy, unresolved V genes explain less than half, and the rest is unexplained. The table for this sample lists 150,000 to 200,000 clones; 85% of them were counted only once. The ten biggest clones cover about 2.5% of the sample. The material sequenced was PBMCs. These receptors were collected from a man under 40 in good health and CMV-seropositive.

The CDR3, as DNA: TGTGCCAGCAGTTTCTTCACTAACTACAATGAGCAGTTCTTC. Amino acids: CASSFFTNYNEQFF. The chain links TRBV27 to TRBJ2-1, with D unclear. Trimming cost V 3 bases and J 3 bases, with 9 bases left between them. CDR1 is MNHEY and CDR2 is SMNVEV in the germline V gene (reference sequence). The CDR3 runs 14 residues.

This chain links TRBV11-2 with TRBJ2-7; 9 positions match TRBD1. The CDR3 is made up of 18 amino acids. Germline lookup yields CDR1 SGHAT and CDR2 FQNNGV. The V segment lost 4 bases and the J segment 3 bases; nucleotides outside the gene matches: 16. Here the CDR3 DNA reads TGTGCCAGCAGCTCTCCTACCCAGGGACAGGGCGGGGGCTACGAGCAGTACTTC. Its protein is CASSSPTQGQGGGYEQYF.

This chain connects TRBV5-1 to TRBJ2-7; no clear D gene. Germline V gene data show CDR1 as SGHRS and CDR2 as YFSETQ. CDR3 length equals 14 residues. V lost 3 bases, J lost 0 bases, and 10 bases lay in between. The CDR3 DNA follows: TGCGCCAGCAGCTCAATACAGTTCTCCTACGAGCAGTACTTC. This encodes CASSSIQFSYEQYF. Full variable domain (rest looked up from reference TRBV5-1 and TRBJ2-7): KAGVTQTPRYLIKTRGQQVTLSCSPISGHRSVSWYQQTPGQGLQFLFEYFSETQRNKGNFPGRFSGRQFSNSRSEMNVSTLELGDSALYLCASSSIQFSYEQYFGPGTRLTVT.

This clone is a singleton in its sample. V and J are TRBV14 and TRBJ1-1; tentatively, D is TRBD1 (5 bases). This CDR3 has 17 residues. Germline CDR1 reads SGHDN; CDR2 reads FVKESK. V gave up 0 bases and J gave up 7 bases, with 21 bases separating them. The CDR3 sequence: CASSQERGTATLLEAFF. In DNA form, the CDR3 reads TGTGCCAGCAGCCAAGAGCGGGGGACCGCGACCCTTCTTGAAGCTTTCTTT.

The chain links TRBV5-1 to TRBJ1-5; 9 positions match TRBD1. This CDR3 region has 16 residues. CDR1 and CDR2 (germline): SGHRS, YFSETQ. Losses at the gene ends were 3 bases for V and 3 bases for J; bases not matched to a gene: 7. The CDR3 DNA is TGCGCCAGCAGCTATCCGGGACAGGGAGACAATCAGCCCCAGCATTTT. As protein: CASSYPGQGDNQPQHF.

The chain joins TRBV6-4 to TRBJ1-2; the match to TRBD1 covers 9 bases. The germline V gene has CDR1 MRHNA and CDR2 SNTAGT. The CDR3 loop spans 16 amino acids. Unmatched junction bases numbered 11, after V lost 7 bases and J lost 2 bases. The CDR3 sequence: CASIRPGQGFNYGYTF. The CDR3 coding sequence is TGTGCCAGCATAAGGCCGGGACAGGGTTTCAACTATGGCTACACCTTC.

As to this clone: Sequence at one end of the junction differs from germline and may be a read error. CDR3 region: CSSSYRGDGYTF. CDR3 coding DNA: TGTTCCAGCAGTTACAGGGGAGATGGCTACACCTTC. The chain combines TRBV7-9 with TRBJ1-2; 7 nucleotides match TRBD1. Germline lookup yields CDR1 SEHNR and CDR2 FQNEAQ (reference sequence). This CDR3 contains 12 residues.

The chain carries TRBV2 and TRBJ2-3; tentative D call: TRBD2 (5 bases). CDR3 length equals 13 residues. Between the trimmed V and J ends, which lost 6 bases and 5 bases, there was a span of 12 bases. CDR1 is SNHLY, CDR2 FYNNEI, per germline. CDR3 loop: CASSQNGLDTQYF. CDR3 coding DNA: TGTGCCAGCAGCCAGAATGGACTAGATACGCAGTATTTT.

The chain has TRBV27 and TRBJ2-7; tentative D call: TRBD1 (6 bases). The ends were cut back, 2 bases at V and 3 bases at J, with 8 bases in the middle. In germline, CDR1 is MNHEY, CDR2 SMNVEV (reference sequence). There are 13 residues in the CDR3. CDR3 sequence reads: CASSLRDNYEQYF. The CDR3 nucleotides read TGTGCCAGCAGTTTACGGGACAACTACGAGCAGTACTTC.

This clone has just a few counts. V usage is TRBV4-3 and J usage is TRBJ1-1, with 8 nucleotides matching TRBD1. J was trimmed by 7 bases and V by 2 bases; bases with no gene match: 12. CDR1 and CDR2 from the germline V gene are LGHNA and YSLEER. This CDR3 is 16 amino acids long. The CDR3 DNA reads TGCGCCAGCAGCCAACGTGTCCGGGACAGGCTCGATGAAGCTTTCTTT. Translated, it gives CASSQRVRDRLDEAFF.

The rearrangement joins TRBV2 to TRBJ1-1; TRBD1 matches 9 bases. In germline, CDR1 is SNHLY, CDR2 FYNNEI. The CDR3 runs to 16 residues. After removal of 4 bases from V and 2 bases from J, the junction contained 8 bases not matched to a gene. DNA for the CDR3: TGTGCCAGCAGTGCGGACAGGGGAGGGGGAAACACTGAAGCTTTCTTT. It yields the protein CASSADRGGGNTEAFF.

In DNA, the CDR3 is TGTGCCAGCAGTGAAGTGTGGGCTAGCGGGAGGGCCGGAGGTGCTACGCAGTATTTT. The encoded protein is CASSEVWASGRAGGATQYF. This chain connects TRBV6-1 to TRBJ2-3; TRBD2 agrees at 12 bases. Germline CDR1 MNHNS, CDR2 SASEGT. The CDR3 sequence is 19 residues long. The J segment lost 8 bases and the V segment lost 1 base, leaving 16 bases of the junction unmatched.

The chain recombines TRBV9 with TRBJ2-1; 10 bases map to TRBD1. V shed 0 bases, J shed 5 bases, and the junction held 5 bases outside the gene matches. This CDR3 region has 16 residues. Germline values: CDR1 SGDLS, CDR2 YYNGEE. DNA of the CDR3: TGTGCCAGCAGCGTAGGGGCTGGACAGGGGGACAATGAGCAGTTCTTC. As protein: CASSVGAGQGDNEQFF.

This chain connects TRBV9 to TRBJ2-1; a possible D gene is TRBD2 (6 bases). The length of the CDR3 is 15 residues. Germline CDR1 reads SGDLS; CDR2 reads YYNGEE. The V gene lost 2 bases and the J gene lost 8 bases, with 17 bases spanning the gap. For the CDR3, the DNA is TGTGCCAGCAGCGTCAGCGGGTGGAGGAACGATGAGCAGTTCTTC. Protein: CASSVSGWRNDEQFF.

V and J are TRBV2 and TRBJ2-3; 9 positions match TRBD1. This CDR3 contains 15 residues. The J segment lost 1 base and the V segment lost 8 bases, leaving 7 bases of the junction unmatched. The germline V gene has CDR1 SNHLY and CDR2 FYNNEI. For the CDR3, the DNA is TGTGCCAGCGCCGTCCGGACAGGGGGCACAGATACGCAGTATTTT. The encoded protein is CASAVRTGGTDTQYF.

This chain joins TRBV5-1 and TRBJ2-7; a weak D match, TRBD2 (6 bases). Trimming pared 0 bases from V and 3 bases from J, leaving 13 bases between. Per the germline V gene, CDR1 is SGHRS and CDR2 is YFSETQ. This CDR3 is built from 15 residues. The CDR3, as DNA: TGCGCCAGCAGCTTGGCAAAGGGAGCGGGCTACGAGCAGTACGTC. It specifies CASSLAKGAGYEQYV.

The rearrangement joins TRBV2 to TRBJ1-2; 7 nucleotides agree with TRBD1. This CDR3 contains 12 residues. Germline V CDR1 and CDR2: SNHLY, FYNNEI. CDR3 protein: CVSGQYDHGYTF. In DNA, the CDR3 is TGTGTCTCGGGACAGTATGACCATGGCTACACCTTC. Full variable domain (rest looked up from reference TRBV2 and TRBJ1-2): EPEVTQTPSHQVTQMGQEVILRCVPISNHLYFYWYRQILGQKVEFLVSFYNNEISEKSEIFDDQFSVERPDGSNFTLKIRSTKLEDSAMYFCVSGQYDHGYTFGSGTRLTVV.

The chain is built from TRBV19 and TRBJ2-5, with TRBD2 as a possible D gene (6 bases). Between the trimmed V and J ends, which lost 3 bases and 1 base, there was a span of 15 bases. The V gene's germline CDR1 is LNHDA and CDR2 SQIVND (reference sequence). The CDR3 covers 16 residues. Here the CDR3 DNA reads TGTGCCAGTAGTATGGCGGTGGGGCGGGGCCAAGAGACCCAGTACTTC. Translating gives CASSMAVGRGQETQYF.

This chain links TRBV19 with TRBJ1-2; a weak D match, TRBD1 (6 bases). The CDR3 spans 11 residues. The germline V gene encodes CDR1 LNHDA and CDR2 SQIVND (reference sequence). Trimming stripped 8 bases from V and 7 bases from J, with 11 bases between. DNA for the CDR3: TGTGCCAGTCAACAGGGCTCTGGCTACACCTTC. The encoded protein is CASQQGSGYTF.

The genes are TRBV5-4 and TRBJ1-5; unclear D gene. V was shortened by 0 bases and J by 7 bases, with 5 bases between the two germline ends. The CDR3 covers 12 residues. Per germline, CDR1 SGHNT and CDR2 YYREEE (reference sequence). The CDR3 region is CASSLAGQPQHF. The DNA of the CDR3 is TGTGCCAGCAGCTTGGCCGGGCAGCCCCAGCATTTT. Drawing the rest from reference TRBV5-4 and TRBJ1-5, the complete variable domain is ETGVTQSPTHLIKTRGQQVTLRCSSQSGHNTVSWYQQALGQGPQFIFQYYREEENGRGNFPPRFSGLQFPNYSSELNVNALELDDSALYLCASSLAGQPQHFGDGTRLSIL.

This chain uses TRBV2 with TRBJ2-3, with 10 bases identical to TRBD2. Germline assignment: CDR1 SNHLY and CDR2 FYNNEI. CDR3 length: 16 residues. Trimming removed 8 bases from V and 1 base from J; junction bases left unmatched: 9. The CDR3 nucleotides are TGTGCCAGCCAGGAGAGGACTAGCGGCCGCACAGATACGCAGTATTTT. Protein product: CASQERTSGRTDTQYF.

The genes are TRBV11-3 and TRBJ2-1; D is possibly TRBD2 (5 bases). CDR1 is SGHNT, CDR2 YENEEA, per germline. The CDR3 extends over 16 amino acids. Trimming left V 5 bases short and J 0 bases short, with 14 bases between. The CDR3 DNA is TGTGCCAGCAGCCGACAAGCGGTTAGCTCCTACAATGAGCAGTTCTTC. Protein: CASSRQAVSSYNEQFF.

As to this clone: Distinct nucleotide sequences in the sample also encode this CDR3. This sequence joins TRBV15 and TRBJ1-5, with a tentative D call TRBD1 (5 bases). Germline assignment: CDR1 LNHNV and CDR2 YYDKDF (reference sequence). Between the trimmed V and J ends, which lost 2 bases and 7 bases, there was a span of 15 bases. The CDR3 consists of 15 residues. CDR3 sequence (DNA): TGTGCCACCAGCAGATTACCGGGGGTCGAGCAGCCCCAGCATTTT. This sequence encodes CATSRLPGVEQPQHF.

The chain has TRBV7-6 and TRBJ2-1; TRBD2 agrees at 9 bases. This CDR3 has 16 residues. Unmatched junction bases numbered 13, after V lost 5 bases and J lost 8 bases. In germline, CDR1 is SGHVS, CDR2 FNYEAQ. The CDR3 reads CASSRRAGLASDEQFF. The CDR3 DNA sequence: TGTGCCAGCAGCCGCCGTGCTGGACTAGCGTCTGATGAGCAGTTCTTC. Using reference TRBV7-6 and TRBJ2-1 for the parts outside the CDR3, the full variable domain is GAGVSQSPRYKVTKRGQDVALRCDPISGHVSLYWYRQALGQGPEFLTYFNYEAQQDKSGLPNDRFSAERPEGSISTLTIQRTEQRDSAMYRCASSRRAGLASDEQFFGPGTRLTVL.

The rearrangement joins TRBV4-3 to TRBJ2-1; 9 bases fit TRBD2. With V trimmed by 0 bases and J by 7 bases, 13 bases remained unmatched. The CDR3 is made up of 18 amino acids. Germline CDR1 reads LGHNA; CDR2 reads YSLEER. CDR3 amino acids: CASSQDSPLGGRANEQFF. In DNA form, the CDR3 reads TGCGCCAGCAGCCAAGATTCACCCCTAGGCGGGAGGGCGAATGAGCAGTTCTTC.

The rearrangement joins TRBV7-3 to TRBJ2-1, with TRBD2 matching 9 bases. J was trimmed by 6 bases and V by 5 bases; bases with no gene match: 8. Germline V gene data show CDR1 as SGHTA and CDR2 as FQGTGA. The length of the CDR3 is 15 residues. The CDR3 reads CASSLRTSEPNEQFF. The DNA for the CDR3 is TGTGCCAGCAGCCTCCGGACTAGCGAACCCAATGAGCAGTTCTTC.

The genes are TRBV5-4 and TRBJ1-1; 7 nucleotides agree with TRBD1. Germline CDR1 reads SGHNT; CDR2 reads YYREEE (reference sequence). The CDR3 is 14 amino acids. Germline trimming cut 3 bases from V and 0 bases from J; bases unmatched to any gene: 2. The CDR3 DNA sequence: TGTGCCAGCAGCTCACAGGGGCTGAACACTGAAGCTTTCTTT. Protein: CASSSQGLNTEAFF.